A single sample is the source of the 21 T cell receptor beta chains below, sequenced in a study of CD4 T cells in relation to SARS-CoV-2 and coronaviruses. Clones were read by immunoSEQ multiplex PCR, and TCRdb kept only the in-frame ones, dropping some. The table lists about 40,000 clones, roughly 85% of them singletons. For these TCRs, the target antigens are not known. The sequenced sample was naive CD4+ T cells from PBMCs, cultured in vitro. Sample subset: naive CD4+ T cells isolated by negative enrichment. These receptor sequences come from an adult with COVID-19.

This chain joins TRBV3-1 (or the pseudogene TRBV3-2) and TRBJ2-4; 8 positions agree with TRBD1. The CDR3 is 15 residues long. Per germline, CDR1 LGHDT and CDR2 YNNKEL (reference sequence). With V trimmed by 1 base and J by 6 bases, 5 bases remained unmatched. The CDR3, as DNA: TGTGCCAGCAGCCAAGGGACAGGGTTTAGAAACATTCAGTACTTC. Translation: CASSQGTGFRNIQYF.

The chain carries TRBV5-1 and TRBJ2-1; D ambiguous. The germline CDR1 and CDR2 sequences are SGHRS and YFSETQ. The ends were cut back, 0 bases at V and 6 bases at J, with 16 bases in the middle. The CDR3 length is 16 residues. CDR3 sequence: CASSLGQSPSRNEQFF. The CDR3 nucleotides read TGCGCCAGCAGCTTGGGGCAGTCCCCCTCCCGCAATGAGCAGTTCTTC.

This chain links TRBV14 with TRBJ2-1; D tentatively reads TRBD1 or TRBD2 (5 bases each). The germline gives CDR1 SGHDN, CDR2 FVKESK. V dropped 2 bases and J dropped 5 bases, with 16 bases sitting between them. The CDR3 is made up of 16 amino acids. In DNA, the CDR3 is TGTGCCAGCAGCCAATTAGGTCTAGGGGACCACAATGAGCAGTTCTTC. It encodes CASSQLGLGDHNEQFF.

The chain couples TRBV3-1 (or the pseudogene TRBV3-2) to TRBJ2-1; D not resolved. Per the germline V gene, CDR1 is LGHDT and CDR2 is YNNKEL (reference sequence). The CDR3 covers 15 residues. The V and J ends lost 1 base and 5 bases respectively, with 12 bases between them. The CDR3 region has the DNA TGTGCCAGCAGCCAAGGGGTCAGGACGGACAATGAGCAGTTCTTC. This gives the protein CASSQGVRTDNEQFF.

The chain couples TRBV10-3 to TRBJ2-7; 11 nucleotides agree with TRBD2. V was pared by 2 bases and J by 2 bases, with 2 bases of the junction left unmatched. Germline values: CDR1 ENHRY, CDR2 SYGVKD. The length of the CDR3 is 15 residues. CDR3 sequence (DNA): TGTGCCATCAGTGAGGCACTAGCGGGAGCCTACGAGCAGTACTTC. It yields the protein CAISEALAGAYEQYF.

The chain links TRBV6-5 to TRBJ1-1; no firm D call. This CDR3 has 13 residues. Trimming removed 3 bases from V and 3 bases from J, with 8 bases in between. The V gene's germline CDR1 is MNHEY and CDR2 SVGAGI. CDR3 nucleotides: TGTGCCAGCAGTTATCCCGGGCACACTGAAGCTTTCTTT. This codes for CASSYPGHTEAFF.

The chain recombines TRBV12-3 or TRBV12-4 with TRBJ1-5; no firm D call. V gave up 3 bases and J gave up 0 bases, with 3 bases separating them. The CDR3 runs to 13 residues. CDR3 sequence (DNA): TGTGCCAGCAGTTTTTCTAGCAATCAGCCCCAGCATTTT. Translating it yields CASSFSSNQPQHF.

In DNA form, the CDR3 reads TGTGCCAGCAGTTTGGAGTTTCAGCCCCAGCATTTT. Its translation: CASSLEFQPQHF. The chain employs TRBV12-3 or TRBV12-4 and TRBJ1-5; D remains unclear. The CDR3 extends over 12 amino acids. V lost 3 bases and J lost 6, with 6 bases in between.

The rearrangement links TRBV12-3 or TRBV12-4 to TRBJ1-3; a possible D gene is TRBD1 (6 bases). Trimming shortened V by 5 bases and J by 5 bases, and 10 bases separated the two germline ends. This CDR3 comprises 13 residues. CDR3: CASSPGARNTIYF. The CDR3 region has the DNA TGTGCCAGCAGTCCGGGGGCGAGAAACACCATATATTTT.

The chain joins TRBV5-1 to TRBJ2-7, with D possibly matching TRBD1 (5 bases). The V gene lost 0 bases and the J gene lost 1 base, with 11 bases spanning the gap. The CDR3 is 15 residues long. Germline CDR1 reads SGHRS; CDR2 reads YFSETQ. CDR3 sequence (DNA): TGCGCCAGCAGCTTGGCGTCAGGGCCATCCTACGAGCAGTACTTC. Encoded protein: CASSLASGPSYEQYF.

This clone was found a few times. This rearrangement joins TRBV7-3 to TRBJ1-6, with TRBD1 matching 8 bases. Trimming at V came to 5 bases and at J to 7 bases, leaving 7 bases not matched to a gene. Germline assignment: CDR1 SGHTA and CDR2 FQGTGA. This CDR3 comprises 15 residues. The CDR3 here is CASSPTGQENSPLHF. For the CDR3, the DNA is TGTGCCAGCAGCCCAACGGGACAGGAGAATTCACCCCTCCACTTT. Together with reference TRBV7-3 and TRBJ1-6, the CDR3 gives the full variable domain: GAGVSQTPSNKVTEKGKYVELRCDPISGHTALYWYRQSLGQGPEFLIYFQGTGAADDSGLPNDRFFAVRPEGSVSTLKIQRTERGDSAVYLCASSPTGQENSPLHFGNGTRLTVT.

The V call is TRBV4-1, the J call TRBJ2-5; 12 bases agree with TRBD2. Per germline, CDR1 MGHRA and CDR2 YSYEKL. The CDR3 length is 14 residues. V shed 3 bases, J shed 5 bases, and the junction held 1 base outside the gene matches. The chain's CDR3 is CASSQLAGGETQYF. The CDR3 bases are TGCGCCAGCAGCCAGCTAGCGGGAGGGGAGACCCAGTACTTC.

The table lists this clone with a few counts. The CDR3, as DNA: TGTGCCAGCAGCTTTCCGGGCCGGGTGGGGCCTCTTGGCTACACCTTC. This encodes CASSFPGRVGPLGYTF. The chain is built from TRBV7-9 and TRBJ1-2; possibly TRBD1 for D (5 bases). Trimming removed 3 bases at V and 7 bases at J, with 21 bases between. The CDR3 totals 16 residues. Germline lookup yields CDR1 SEHNR and CDR2 FQNEAQ (reference sequence).

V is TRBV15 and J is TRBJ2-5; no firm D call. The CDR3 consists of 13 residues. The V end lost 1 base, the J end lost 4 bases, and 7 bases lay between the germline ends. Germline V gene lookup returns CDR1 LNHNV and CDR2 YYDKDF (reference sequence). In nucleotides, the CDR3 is TGTGCCACCAGCAGAGCGTACGGAGAGACCCAGTACTTC. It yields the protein CATSRAYGETQYF.

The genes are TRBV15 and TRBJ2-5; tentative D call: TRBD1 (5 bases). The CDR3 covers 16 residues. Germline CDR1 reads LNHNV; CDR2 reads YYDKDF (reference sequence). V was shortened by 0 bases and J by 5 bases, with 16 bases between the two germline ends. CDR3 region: CATSRDLGVMGETQYF. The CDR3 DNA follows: TGTGCCACCAGCAGAGATCTAGGGGTGATGGGTGAGACCCAGTACTTC.

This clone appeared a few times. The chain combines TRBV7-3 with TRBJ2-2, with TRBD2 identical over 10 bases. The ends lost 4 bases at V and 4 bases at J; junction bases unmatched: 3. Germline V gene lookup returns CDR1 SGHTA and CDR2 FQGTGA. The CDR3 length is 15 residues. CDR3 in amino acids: CASSSGTSVTGELFF. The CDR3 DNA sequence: TGTGCCAGCAGCTCCGGGACTAGCGTCACCGGGGAGCTGTTTTTT.

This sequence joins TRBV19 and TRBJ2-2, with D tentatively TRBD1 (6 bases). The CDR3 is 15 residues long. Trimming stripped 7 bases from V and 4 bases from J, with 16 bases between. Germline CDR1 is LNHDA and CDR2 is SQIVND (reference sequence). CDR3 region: CASIGTRQSTGELFF. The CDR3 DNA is TGTGCCAGTATCGGGACACGGCAGTCCACCGGGGAGCTGTTTTTT. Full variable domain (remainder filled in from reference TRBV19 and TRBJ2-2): DGGITQSPKYLFRKEGQNVTLSCEQNLNHDAMYWYRQDPGQGLRLIYYSQIVNDFQKGDIAEGYSVSREKKESFPLTVTSAQKNPTAFYLCASIGTRQSTGELFFGEGSRLTVL.

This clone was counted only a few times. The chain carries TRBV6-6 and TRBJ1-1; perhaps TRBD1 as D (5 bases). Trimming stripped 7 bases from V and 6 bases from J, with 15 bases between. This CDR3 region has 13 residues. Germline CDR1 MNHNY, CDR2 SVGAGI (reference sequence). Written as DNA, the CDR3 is TGTGCCAGCAAGGCCCGGGGGGTGGCTGAAGCTTTCTTT. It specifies CASKARGVAEAFF.

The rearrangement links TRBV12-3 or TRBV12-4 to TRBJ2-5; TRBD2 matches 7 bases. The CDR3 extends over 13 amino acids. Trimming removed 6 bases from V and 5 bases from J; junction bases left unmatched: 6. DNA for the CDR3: TGTGCCAGCAGGTCTCGGGGGGAGGAGACCCAGTACTTC. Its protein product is CASRSRGEETQYF.

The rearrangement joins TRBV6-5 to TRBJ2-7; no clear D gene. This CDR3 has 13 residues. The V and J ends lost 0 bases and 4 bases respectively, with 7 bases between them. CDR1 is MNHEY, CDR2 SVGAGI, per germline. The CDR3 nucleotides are TGTGCCAGCAGTTACTCGAGTGAGTACGAGCAGTACTTC. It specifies CASSYSSEYEQYF.

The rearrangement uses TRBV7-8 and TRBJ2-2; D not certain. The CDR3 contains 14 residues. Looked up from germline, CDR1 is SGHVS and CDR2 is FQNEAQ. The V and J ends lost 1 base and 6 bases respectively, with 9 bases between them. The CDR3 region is CASSLGVIPGELFF. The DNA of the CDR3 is TGTGCCAGCAGCTTAGGTGTGATTCCCGGGGAGCTGTTTTTT. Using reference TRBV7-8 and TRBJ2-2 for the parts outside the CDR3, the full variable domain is GAGVSQSPRYKVAKRGQDVALRCDPISGHVSLFWYQQALGQGPEFLTYFQNEAQLDKSGLPSDRFFAERPEGSVSTLKIQRTQQEDSAVYLCASSLGVIPGELFFGEGSRLTVL.